This T cell receptor beta chain was identified in a study of T cells in Graves' hyperthyroidism and ophthalmopathy. The hyperthyroidism was newly diagnosed and had lasted under 2 months; the patients were aged 18 to 65. Using RNA transcripts as the source, TCR beta CDR3 regions were amplified. A first-round RT-PCR of the TCR CDR3 used the HTBI primer set. TCRdb re-derived calls from the multiplex PCR reads in MiXCR, one entry per CDR3 protein. This sample has about 690,000 distinct CDR3 sequences; around a sixth occur once, and the top ten carry 15% to 18%. This clonotype was detected only a few times. The germline gives CDR1 SNHLY, CDR2 FYNNEI. The CDR3 runs 14 residues. Trimming took 6 bases from V and 0 from J, leaving 11 bases between them.

The V and J genes are TRBV2 and TRBJ1-1; no clear D. The sample comprised blood. This TCR was recovered from a man in his fifties or sixties with Graves' hyperthyroidism. The CDR3 DNA reads TGTGCCAGCAGGAGAAGTAGTCTGAACACTGAAGCTTTCTTT. Its protein is CASRRSSLNTEAFF.